A selection of T cell receptor beta chains follows, all from one sample in a study of blood T cell repertoires in COVID-19. The data were produced by immunoSEQ multiplex PCR, yet TCRdb's version contains in-frame clones alone and is incomplete. In the table there are about 68,000 clones, roughly 84% of which are singletons. Specimen: peripheral blood. These receptors all stem from a man aged 50 to 60 with active COVID-19. The CDR3 runs from the conserved cysteine through the conserved F or W. A D gene is named only where the DNA matches it firmly. Not all rows give a size; the values are once, few, many and, for expanded clones, a class.

CDR3 DNA: TGTGCCAGCAGCTCCCCTCGGCACGGGACTGAAGCTTTCTTT; CDR3 protein: CASSSPRHGTEAFF; clone size: NA; D gene: NA; J gene: TRBJ1-1; V gene: TRBV6-5
CDR3 DNA: TGTGCCAGCAGGATTCGACAGTATAGCAATCAGCCCCAGCATTTT; CDR3 protein: CASRIRQYSNQPQHF; clone size: NA; D gene: NA; J gene: TRBJ1-5; V gene: TRBV6-5
CDR3 DNA: TGTGCCAGCAGCTCAGGATCAATTTACTACGAGCAGTACTTC; CDR3 protein: CASSSGSIYYEQYF; clone size: few; D gene: NA; J gene: TRBJ2-7; V gene: TRBV7-9
CDR3 DNA: TGTGCCAGCACCATCGTCCCCCAGGGCGGTGAAGCTTTCTTT; CDR3 protein: CASTIVPQGGEAFF; clone size: NA; D gene: NA; J gene: TRBJ1-1; V gene: TRBV5-6
CDR3 DNA: TGTGCCAGCTCACCACCGGGGAAGGGGGTCACTGAAGCTTTCTTT; CDR3 protein: CASSPPGKGVTEAFF; clone size: NA; D gene: NA; J gene: TRBJ1-1; V gene: TRBV18
CDR3 DNA: TGTGCCAGTACCGAAACGGGGGGTGGTGTAGCTGGCTACACCTTC; CDR3 protein: CASTETGGGVAGYTF; clone size: few; D gene: NA; J gene: TRBJ1-2; V gene: TRBV19
CDR3 DNA: TGTGCCAGTAGTATAGTCGGGGGGCCGTCCTACGAGCAGTACTTC; CDR3 protein: CASSIVGGPSYEQYF; clone size: NA; D gene: NA; J gene: TRBJ2-7; V gene: TRBV19
CDR3 DNA: TGTGCCAGTAGTTATTTCCGACAGGGTCGCTCCTACGAGCAGTACTTC; CDR3 protein: CASSYFRQGRSYEQYF; clone size: medium-sized; D gene: TRBD1; J gene: TRBJ2-7; V gene: TRBV19
CDR3 DNA: TGTGCCAGTACCCATAGGGCAGGGGCTGGCACCGGGGAGCTGTTTTTT; CDR3 protein: CASTHRAGAGTGELFF; clone size: NA; D gene: NA; J gene: TRBJ2-2; V gene: TRBV19
CDR3 DNA: TGTGCCAGCAGCTCTACAGGGTACACTGAAGCTTTCTTT; CDR3 protein: CASSSTGYTEAFF; clone size: NA; D gene: NA; J gene: TRBJ1-1; V gene: TRBV7-6
CDR3 DNA: TGTGCCAGCAGCTTAAGCCCCGAATCACCCCTCCACTTT; CDR3 protein: CASSLSPESPLHF; clone size: NA; D gene: NA; J gene: TRBJ1-6; V gene: TRBV7-2
CDR3 DNA: TGTGCCAGCAGCTTAGATGTCCGCGGGGGAATCCAGTATTTT; CDR3 protein: CASSLDVRGGIQYF; clone size: NA; D gene: TRBD2; J gene: TRBJ2-3; V gene: TRBV11-2
CDR3 DNA: TGTGCCAGCAGCGTAGGTGGCCGGGGGGGGTACAATGAGCAGTTCTTC; CDR3 protein: CASSVGGRGGYNEQFF; clone size: NA; D gene: TRBD2; J gene: TRBJ2-1; V gene: TRBV9
CDR3 DNA: TGTGCCAGCTCCGACAGCAGTCCAGCAGATACGCAGTATTTT; CDR3 protein: CASSDSSPADTQYF; clone size: NA; D gene: NA; J gene: TRBJ2-3; V gene: TRBV18
CDR3 DNA: TGTGCCAGCAGCTCGGAGGGACAGAGCTACTATGGCTACACCTTC; CDR3 protein: CASSSEGQSYYGYTF; clone size: few; D gene: TRBD1; J gene: TRBJ1-2; V gene: TRBV11-2
CDR3 DNA: TGTGCCAGCAGCTTGGGTTCCGGCACAGATACGCAGTATTTT; CDR3 protein: CASSLGSGTDTQYF; clone size: few; D gene: NA; J gene: TRBJ2-3; V gene: TRBV5-4
CDR3 DNA: TGTGCCACCAGTCTGGACAGTGCGAACACTGAAGCTTTCTTT; CDR3 protein: CATSLDSANTEAFF; clone size: NA; D gene: NA; J gene: TRBJ1-1; V gene: TRBV15
CDR3 DNA: TGCGCCAGCAGCTTGGAGGCAGGAACTTACACTGAAGCTTTCTTT; CDR3 protein: CASSLEAGTYTEAFF; clone size: NA; D gene: NA; J gene: TRBJ1-1; V gene: TRBV5-1
CDR3 DNA: TGTGCCAGCTTCCCCTGGACTAGCGGGAACACCGGGGAGCTGTTTTTT; CDR3 protein: CASFPWTSGNTGELFF; clone size: few; D gene: TRBD2; J gene: TRBJ2-2; V gene: TRBV19
CDR3 DNA: TGTGCCAGCAGCCGTGGACTAGCGGAACCCACCGGGGAGCTGTTTTTT; CDR3 protein: CASSRGLAEPTGELFF; clone size: NA; D gene: TRBD2; J gene: TRBJ2-2; V gene: TRBV3-1/TRBV3-2
CDR3 DNA: TGTGCCAGCAGCTCCCTCGGGGGGGCGGGGGTTGCGCGAGAGACCCAGTACTTC; CDR3 protein: CASSSLGGAGVARETQYF; clone size: NA; D gene: TRBD2; J gene: TRBJ2-5; V gene: TRBV7-6
CDR3 DNA: TGCGCCAGCAGCTGGGGGACAGACTCCTACGAGCAGTACTTC; CDR3 protein: CASSWGTDSYEQYF; clone size: NA; D gene: TRBD1; J gene: TRBJ2-7; V gene: TRBV5-1
CDR3 DNA: TGTGCCAGCAGCCCCCTGCCAGGGTTGAGTGAAACTGAAGCTTTCTTT; CDR3 protein: CASSPLPGLSETEAFF; clone size: NA; D gene: NA; J gene: TRBJ1-1; V gene: TRBV4-2
CDR3 DNA: TGTGCCAGCAGCGTACGCCCAGGGGGCACTGAAGCTTTCTTT; CDR3 protein: CASSVRPGGTEAFF; clone size: few; D gene: TRBD1; J gene: TRBJ1-1; V gene: TRBV9
CDR3 DNA: TGTGCCAGCAGCTTGGGGACTATCACCGGGGAGCTGTTTTTT; CDR3 protein: CASSLGTITGELFF; clone size: NA; D gene: NA; J gene: TRBJ2-2; V gene: TRBV5-5
CDR3 DNA: TGTGCCAGCAGCCTACGCAACAGGGGGTTAACTAGCACAGATACGCAGTATTTT; CDR3 protein: CASSLRNRGLTSTDTQYF; clone size: NA; D gene: TRBD1; J gene: TRBJ2-3; V gene: TRBV4-2
CDR3 DNA: TGTGCCAGCAGCTTTTCTAGCGGAGCCACCGGGGAGCTGTTTTTT; CDR3 protein: CASSFSSGATGELFF; clone size: NA; D gene: TRBD2; J gene: TRBJ2-2; V gene: TRBV7-9
CDR3 DNA: TGTGCCAGCAGTGACCTACCGGGACTAGCGGGAGGGGAGACCCAGTACTTC; CDR3 protein: CASSDLPGLAGGETQYF; clone size: NA; D gene: TRBD2; J gene: TRBJ2-5; V gene: TRBV6-1
CDR3 DNA: TGTGCCAGTAGTTTGACAGGGGTGGCAGTGTGGTCCGGGGCCAACGTCCTGACTTTC; CDR3 protein: CASSLTGVAVWSGANVLTF; clone size: NA; D gene: TRBD1; J gene: TRBJ2-6; V gene: TRBV19
CDR3 DNA: TGCGCCAGCAGCGTAGCGGGGGTCTCCTACAATGAGCAGTTCTTC; CDR3 protein: CASSVAGVSYNEQFF; clone size: NA; D gene: TRBD2; J gene: TRBJ2-1; V gene: TRBV5-1
CDR3 DNA: TGTGCCAGCAGTGCACAGGGGGATGAGCAGTTCTTC; CDR3 protein: CASSAQGDEQFF; clone size: once; D gene: TRBD1; J gene: TRBJ2-1; V gene: TRBV6-4
CDR3 DNA: TGTGCCACCAGCAGAGACGGTGTTTCGAACCCTGAAGCTTTCTTT; CDR3 protein: CATSRDGVSNPEAFF; clone size: NA; D gene: NA; J gene: TRBJ1-1; V gene: TRBV15
CDR3 DNA: TGTGCCAGCAGCCCGCTGGGGCGGGGTGGCTACACCTTC; CDR3 protein: CASSPLGRGGYTF; clone size: many; D gene: NA; J gene: TRBJ1-2; V gene: TRBV5-6
CDR3 DNA: TGTGCCAGCAGCTTAGCCGGAGTAGCCAAAAACATTCAGTACTTC; CDR3 protein: CASSLAGVAKNIQYF; clone size: NA; D gene: NA; J gene: TRBJ2-4; V gene: TRBV7-2
CDR3 DNA: TGCGCCAGCAGTCATGGCAACAGGGCCACGGATGCGTTTTTT; CDR3 protein: CASSHGNRATDAFF; clone size: NA; D gene: NA; J gene: TRBJ1-4; V gene: TRBV23-1
CDR3 DNA: TGCGCCAGCAGACAGGGCCTCGGCAATGAGCAGTTCTTC; CDR3 protein: CASRQGLGNEQFF; clone size: NA; D gene: NA; J gene: TRBJ2-1; V gene: TRBV5-1
CDR3 DNA: TGTGCCAGTAGTGCGCACCGGGACAGAGATATCTATGGCTACACCTTC; CDR3 protein: CASSAHRDRDIYGYTF; clone size: NA; D gene: TRBD1; J gene: TRBJ1-2; V gene: TRBV19
CDR3 DNA: TGTGCCAGCAGCGTAGTGTCTCTAGCCGGTGAGCAGTTCTTC; CDR3 protein: CASSVVSLAGEQFF; clone size: NA; D gene: NA; J gene: TRBJ2-1; V gene: TRBV9
CDR3 DNA: TGTGCCAGCAGTTTCTCTCGACGACAGGGGGATTACGAGCAGTACTTC; CDR3 protein: CASSFSRRQGDYEQYF; clone size: NA; D gene: TRBD1; J gene: TRBJ2-7; V gene: TRBV7-9
CDR3 DNA: TGTGCCAGCAGCTTAGGACAGACAGGGGACATCTATGGCTACACCTTC; CDR3 protein: CASSLGQTGDIYGYTF; clone size: NA; D gene: TRBD1; J gene: TRBJ1-2; V gene: TRBV5-5
CDR3 DNA: TGTGCCAGTAGTCCAGGACAGCTCTATGGCTACACCTTC; CDR3 protein: CASSPGQLYGYTF; clone size: NA; D gene: NA; J gene: TRBJ1-2; V gene: TRBV19
CDR3 DNA: TGTGCCAGCAGCCACCAGATATACAATGAGCAGTTCTTC; CDR3 protein: CASSHQIYNEQFF; clone size: NA; D gene: NA; J gene: TRBJ2-1; V gene: TRBV14
CDR3 DNA: TGTGCCAGCAGCTTGCGTGGGCAGCCCTATAACTATGGCTACACCTTC; CDR3 protein: CASSLRGQPYNYGYTF; clone size: NA; D gene: NA; J gene: TRBJ1-2; V gene: TRBV4-2
CDR3 DNA: TGTGCCTGGAGTCCCACGAGGGAGGCTTTCTTT; CDR3 protein: CAWSPTREAFF; clone size: NA; D gene: NA; J gene: TRBJ1-1; V gene: TRBV30
CDR3 DNA: TGTGCCGTCACGACAGACACCTCGAACGGCTACACCTTC; CDR3 protein: CAVTTDTSNGYTF; clone size: NA; D gene: NA; J gene: TRBJ1-2; V gene: TRBV7-9
CDR3 DNA: TGTGCCTGGAGTGGCAGGGCCTACACTGAAGCTTTCTTT; CDR3 protein: CAWSGRAYTEAFF; clone size: NA; D gene: NA; J gene: TRBJ1-1; V gene: TRBV30
CDR3 DNA: TGTGCCAGCAGACCAGGGACAGCTCCGGGGAACACTGAAGCTTTCTTT; CDR3 protein: CASRPGTAPGNTEAFF; clone size: NA; D gene: TRBD1; J gene: TRBJ1-1; V gene: TRBV28
CDR3 DNA: TGTGCCACCAGCAGAGCCGGGACAGGGGCCTACGAGCAGTACTTC; CDR3 protein: CATSRAGTGAYEQYF; clone size: NA; D gene: TRBD1; J gene: TRBJ2-7; V gene: TRBV15
CDR3 DNA: TGTGCCAGCTCACCGGGCATCTCTGGAAACACCATATATTTT; CDR3 protein: CASSPGISGNTIYF; clone size: NA; D gene: NA; J gene: TRBJ1-3; V gene: TRBV18
CDR3 DNA: TGCGCCAGCAGCCCGGACAGTTACGAGCAGTACTTC; CDR3 protein: CASSPDSYEQYF; clone size: NA; D gene: NA; J gene: TRBJ2-7; V gene: TRBV5-1
CDR3 DNA: TGTGCCAGCAGCAACTCCAGGATGGCCCGTAATGAAAAACTGTTTTTT; CDR3 protein: CASSNSRMARNEKLFF; clone size: NA; D gene: NA; J gene: TRBJ1-4; V gene: TRBV7-8
CDR3 DNA: TGTGCCAGTAGTTTCCGCGGATTTAGCACAGATACGCAGTATTTT; CDR3 protein: CASSFRGFSTDTQYF; clone size: NA; D gene: NA; J gene: TRBJ2-3; V gene: TRBV19
CDR3 DNA: TGTGCCAGCAGTCGACGGGGGAGGGGTACAGGTGGCGGGGAGACCCAGTACTTC; CDR3 protein: CASSRRGRGTGGGETQYF; clone size: NA; D gene: TRBD2; J gene: TRBJ2-5; V gene: TRBV2
CDR3 DNA: TGTGCCAGCAGCCTCGGGACAGCCCCGGATGGCTACACCTTC; CDR3 protein: CASSLGTAPDGYTF; clone size: NA; D gene: TRBD1; J gene: TRBJ1-2; V gene: TRBV7-9
CDR3 DNA: TGCAGCGTCGTACAGGGAGACGGAAATGGCTACACCTTC; CDR3 protein: CSVVQGDGNGYTF; clone size: few; D gene: NA; J gene: TRBJ1-2; V gene: TRBV29-1
CDR3 DNA: TGTGCCAGCAGCGTAGGTCGAGCGGGGGGCGGCGAGCAGTACTTC; CDR3 protein: CASSVGRAGGGEQYF; clone size: NA; D gene: TRBD2; J gene: TRBJ2-7; V gene: TRBV9
CDR3 DNA: TGTGCCAGCAGCTTGGACAGGGGCCCCAATGAGCAGTTCTTC; CDR3 protein: CASSLDRGPNEQFF; clone size: NA; D gene: TRBD1; J gene: TRBJ2-1; V gene: TRBV13